This T cell receptor (beta chain) comes out of a study of cytomegalovirus exposure and HLA in healthy donors. Primers included in the PCR were 60 Vbeta and 13 Jbeta primers. Profiled with immunoSEQ multiplex PCR; TCRdb holds only in-frame clones, not every one. The sample lists roughly 120,000 clones, approximately 80% seen once, with 4.5% to 5% in the top ten. This receptor was obtained from a man in his forties or fifties in good health and CMV-seropositive. Sequences were obtained from PBMCs.

CDR3: CASSGGTSGGAPDTQYF. CDR3 nucleotide sequence: TGTGCCAGCAGTGGTGGGACTAGCGGGGGGGCCCCAGATACGCAGTATTTT. The chain joins TRBV2 to TRBJ2-3, with 16 bases identical to TRBD2. The length of the CDR3 is 17 residues. Germline CDR1 and CDR2: SNHLY and FYNNEI. Unmatched junction bases numbered 5, after V lost 4 bases and J lost 4 bases.